Reported below is one TCR beta chain. The data originate from a study of blood T cell repertoires in COVID-19. Method: immunoSEQ multiplex PCR; TCRdb's copy keeps in-frame clones and lacks some. The data contain almost 300,000 clones, roughly 86% of them singletons. Sequences were obtained from peripheral blood. The receptor's source is a man aged 65 to 85 with acute or convalescent COVID-19.

The CDR3 region is CASSVTGTGGNKNIQYF. The DNA for the CDR3 is TGTGCCAGCAGCGTTACCGGGACAGGGGGAAACAAAAACATTCAGTACTTC. The rearrangement joins TRBV7-2 to TRBJ2-4; TRBD1 matches 11 bases. The V gene end was trimmed by 5 bases and the J gene end by 3 bases; junction bases not matched to a gene: 9. CDR3 length: 17 residues. Looked up from germline, CDR1 is SGHTA and CDR2 is FQGNSA.